This T cell receptor beta chain stems from a study of blood T cell repertoires in COVID-19. On the study more broadly: From T cells, B-cell-depleted T cells, or PBMCs came the material, which was cDNA or gDNA.

In the original processing: Nucleated cell number was recorded as an estimate derived from reference gene primer amplification. Sequenced by immunoSEQ multiplex PCR; TCRdb stores in-frame clones only, minus some. Clonal size and the V and J genes are those of that table, whereas D and trimming came from the DNA. Counted here are around 140,000 clones, roughly 82% occurring once; the ten biggest clones make up 4.5% to 6%. CDR1 MDHEN and CDR2 SYDVKM come from the germline V gene. V lost 2 bases and J lost 6, with 9 bases in between. The length of the CDR3 is 13 residues. V is TRBV28 and J is TRBJ2-3, with D perhaps matching TRBD2 (5 bases). The origin of this receptor is a human donor in a cohort sampled during active COVID-19. Source material: peripheral blood. The CDR3 DNA reads TGTGCCAGCAGTTTAGGCGGGTCTGATACGCAGTATTTT. This gives the protein CASSLGGSDTQYF.